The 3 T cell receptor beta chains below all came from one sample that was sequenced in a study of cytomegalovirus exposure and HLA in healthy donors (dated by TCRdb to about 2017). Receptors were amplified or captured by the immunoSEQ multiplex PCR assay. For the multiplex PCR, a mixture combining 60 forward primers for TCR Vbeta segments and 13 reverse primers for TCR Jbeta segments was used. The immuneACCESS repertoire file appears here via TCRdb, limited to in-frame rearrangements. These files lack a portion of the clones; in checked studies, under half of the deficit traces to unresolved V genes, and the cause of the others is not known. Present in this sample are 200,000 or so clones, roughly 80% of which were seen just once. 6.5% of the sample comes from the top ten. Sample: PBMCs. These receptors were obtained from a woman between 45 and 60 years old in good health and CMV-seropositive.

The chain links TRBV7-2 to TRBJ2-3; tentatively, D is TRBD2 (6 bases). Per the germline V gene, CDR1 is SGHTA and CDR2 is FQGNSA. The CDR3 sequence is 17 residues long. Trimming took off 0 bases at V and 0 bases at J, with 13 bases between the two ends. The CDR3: CASSLAGRDPSTDTQYF. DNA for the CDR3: TGTGCCAGCAGCTTAGCGGGGCGGGACCCTAGCACAGATACGCAGTATTTT. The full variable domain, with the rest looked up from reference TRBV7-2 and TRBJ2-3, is GAGVSQSPSNKVTEKGKDVELRCDPISGHTALYWYRQSLGQGLEFLIYFQGNSAPDKSGLPSDRFSAERTGGSVSTLTIQRTQQEDSAVYLCASSLAGRDPSTDTQYFGPGTRLTVL.

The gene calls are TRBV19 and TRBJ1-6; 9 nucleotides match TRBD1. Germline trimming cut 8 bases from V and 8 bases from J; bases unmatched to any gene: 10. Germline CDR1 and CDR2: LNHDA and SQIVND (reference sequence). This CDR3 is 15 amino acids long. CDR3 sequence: CASGVDRGVDSPLHF. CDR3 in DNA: TGTGCCAGTGGCGTAGACAGGGGGGTGGATTCACCCCTCCACTTT.

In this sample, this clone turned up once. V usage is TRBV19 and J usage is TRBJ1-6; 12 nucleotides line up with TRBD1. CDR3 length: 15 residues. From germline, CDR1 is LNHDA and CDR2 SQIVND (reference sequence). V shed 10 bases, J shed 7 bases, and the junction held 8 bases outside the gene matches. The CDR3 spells CATAGTGGLNSPLHF. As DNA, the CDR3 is TGTGCCACTGCCGGGACAGGGGGCTTGAATTCACCCCTCCACTTT.